This entry describes one T cell receptor (beta chain). Antigen specificity is unknown. These data are taken from a study of beta chain features in type 1 diabetes. Whole-study results and caveats: Moderately but significantly shorter TCRB CDR3s were found in Type 1 diabetes patients in all four CD4+ subsets.

The study reverse transcribed the entire isolated RNA, so it sequenced expressed TCRB transcripts. There were around 3.5 million reads on average in the naive, central memory and regulatory T cell samples. TCRdb keeps only in-frame clones here, not all; method: immunoSEQ multiplex PCR. The sample shows roughly 260,000 clones, around 20% of them seen only once. Deletions cut 7 bases from V and 5 bases from J, with 6 bases between. Germline lookup yields CDR1 SNHLY and CDR2 FYNNEI. CDR3 length: 12 residues. The clonotype was recovered from a woman in her thirties or forties with type 1 diabetes. The chain combines TRBV2 with TRBJ1-6; D unresolved. The sequenced material came from naive CD4+ T cells from blood. The CDR3 reads CASIDDNSPLHF. The CDR3 bases are TGTGCCAGCATAGATGATAATTCACCCCTCCACTTT. Based on the CDR3 plus reference TRBV2 and TRBJ1-6, the full variable domain is EPEVTQTPSHQVTQMGQEVILRCVPISNHLYFYWYRQILGQKVEFLVSFYNNEISEKSEIFDDQFSVERPDGSNFTLKIRSTKLEDSAMYFCASIDDNSPLHFGNGTRLTVT.